These T cell receptor beta chains were read from a single sample in a study of CD4 T cells in relation to SARS-CoV-2 and coronaviruses. Data came from immunoSEQ multiplex PCR; TCRdb stores just in-frame clones and leaves some out. This sample has 30,000 to 40,000 clones, with about three quarters found just once. Antigen specificity for these receptors is unknown. The source material was memory CD4+ T cells from PBMCs, cultured in vitro. The receptors here all came from an adult with COVID-19. The conserved cysteine and the conserved F or W are not part of the CDR3 here. Each record gives: CDR3 length, V gene, J gene, CDR3 protein.

CDR3 length: 11; V gene: TRBV5-1; J gene: TRBJ1-5; CDR3 protein: ASSLSENQPQH
CDR3 length: 15; V gene: TRBV30; J gene: TRBJ1-3; CDR3 protein: ASSKGRSPSSGNTIY
CDR3 length: 17; V gene: TRBV28; J gene: TRBJ2-1; CDR3 protein: ASSSPGQEVRWAYNEQF
CDR3 length: 11; V gene: TRBV4-2; J gene: TRBJ1-6; CDR3 protein: ASSQGVTSPLH
CDR3 length: 15; V gene: TRBV5-6; J gene: TRBJ2-3; CDR3 protein: ASSLFGLAGSTDTQY
CDR3 length: 17; V gene: TRBV27; J gene: TRBJ2-2; CDR3 protein: ASSLFWLAGYSDTGELF
CDR3 length: 11; V gene: TRBV11-3; J gene: TRBJ1-1; CDR3 protein: ASSFGGLGEAF
CDR3 length: 11; V gene: TRBV19; J gene: TRBJ2-5; CDR3 protein: ASSVGGRETQY
CDR3 length: 14; V gene: TRBV18; J gene: TRBJ2-5; CDR3 protein: ASSPVRLAGQETQY
CDR3 length: 14; V gene: TRBV18; J gene: TRBJ2-1; CDR3 protein: ASSPKLAGGIGEQF
CDR3 length: 14; V gene: TRBV19; J gene: TRBJ2-1; CDR3 protein: ASSTRGASGYNEQF
CDR3 length: 13; V gene: TRBV30; J gene: TRBJ2-5; CDR3 protein: AWSVVQGPQETQY
CDR3 length: 13; V gene: TRBV5-1; J gene: TRBJ2-1; CDR3 protein: ASSGDSPRYNEQF
CDR3 length: 11; V gene: TRBV6-2/TRBV6-3; J gene: TRBJ2-3; CDR3 protein: ASSDRVEDTQY
CDR3 length: 10; V gene: TRBV27; J gene: TRBJ2-2; CDR3 protein: ASSRSGGELF
CDR3 length: 15; V gene: TRBV27; J gene: TRBJ2-7; CDR3 protein: ASSWRGSTSGRGEQY
CDR3 length: 11; V gene: TRBV5-6; J gene: TRBJ1-1; CDR3 protein: ASSYRVNTEAF
CDR3 length: 12; V gene: TRBV15; J gene: TRBJ2-2; CDR3 protein: ATSSTPNTGELF
CDR3 length: 14; V gene: TRBV7-9; J gene: TRBJ1-2; CDR3 protein: ASSSETTGLVYGYT
CDR3 length: 11; V gene: TRBV7-2; J gene: TRBJ2-1; CDR3 protein: ASSLDSGGKQF
CDR3 length: 13; V gene: TRBV2; J gene: TRBJ1-2; CDR3 protein: ASTGWGARMDGYT
CDR3 length: 11; V gene: TRBV19; J gene: TRBJ2-3; CDR3 protein: ASSSGRTDTQY
CDR3 length: 12; V gene: TRBV30; J gene: TRBJ2-5; CDR3 protein: AWSRGPGQETQY
CDR3 length: 12; V gene: TRBV14; J gene: TRBJ2-1; CDR3 protein: ASSRDRGYNEQF
CDR3 length: 13; V gene: TRBV27; J gene: TRBJ1-5; CDR3 protein: ASSLRGAGIQPQH
CDR3 length: 11; V gene: TRBV29-1; J gene: TRBJ2-1; CDR3 protein: SVERWANNEQF
CDR3 length: 13; V gene: TRBV9; J gene: TRBJ2-1; CDR3 protein: ASSVGSGFYNEQF
CDR3 length: 16; V gene: TRBV9; J gene: TRBJ2-2; CDR3 protein: ASSVVSWGAYNTGELF
CDR3 length: 11; V gene: TRBV6-4; J gene: TRBJ2-1; CDR3 protein: ASSLGKNNEQF